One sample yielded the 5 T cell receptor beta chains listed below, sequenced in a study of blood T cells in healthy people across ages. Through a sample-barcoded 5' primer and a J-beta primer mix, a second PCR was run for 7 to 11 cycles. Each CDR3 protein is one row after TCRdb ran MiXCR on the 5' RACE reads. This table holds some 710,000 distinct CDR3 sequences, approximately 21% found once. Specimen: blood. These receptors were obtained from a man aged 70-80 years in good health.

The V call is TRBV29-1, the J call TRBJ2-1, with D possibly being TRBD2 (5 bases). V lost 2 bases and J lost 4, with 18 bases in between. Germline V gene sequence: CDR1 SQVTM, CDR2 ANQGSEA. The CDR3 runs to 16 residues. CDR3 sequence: CSVEPLAGGLYNEQFF. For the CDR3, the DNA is TGCAGCGTTGAACCCTTGGCGGGCGGGCTTTACAATGAGCAGTTCTTC.

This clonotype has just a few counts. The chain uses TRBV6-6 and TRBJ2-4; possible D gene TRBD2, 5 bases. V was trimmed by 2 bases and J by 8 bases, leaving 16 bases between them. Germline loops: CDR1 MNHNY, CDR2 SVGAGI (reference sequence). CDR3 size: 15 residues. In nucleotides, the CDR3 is TGTGCCAGCAGTTACCCCGGACCCCCAGCGGACATTCAGTACTTC. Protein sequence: CASSYPGPPADIQYF.

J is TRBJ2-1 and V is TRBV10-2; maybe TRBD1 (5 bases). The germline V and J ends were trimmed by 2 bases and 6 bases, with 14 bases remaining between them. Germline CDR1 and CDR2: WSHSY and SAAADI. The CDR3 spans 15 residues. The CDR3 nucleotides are TGCGCCAGCAGTGAGAGGTACAGGTCGGGCAATGAGCAGTTCTTC. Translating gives CASSERYRSGNEQFF.

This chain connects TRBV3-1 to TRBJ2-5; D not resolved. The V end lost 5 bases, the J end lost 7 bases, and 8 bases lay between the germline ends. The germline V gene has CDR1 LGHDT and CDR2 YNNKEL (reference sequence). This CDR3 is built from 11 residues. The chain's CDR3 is CASSAGGTQYF. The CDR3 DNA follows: TGTGCCAGCAGCGCCGGCGGGACCCAGTACTTC.

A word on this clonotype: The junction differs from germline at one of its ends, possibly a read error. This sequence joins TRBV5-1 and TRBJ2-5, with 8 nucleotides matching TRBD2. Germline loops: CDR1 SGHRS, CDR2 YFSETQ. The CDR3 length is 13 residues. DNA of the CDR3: TGCGCCAGCAGCTTTGGACTAGCCTCCACCCCGGACTTC. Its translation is CASSFGLASTPDF.